The clone carrying this T cell receptor beta chain was observed a single time. Its specificity is not known. V lost 2 bases and J lost 5, with 15 bases in between. The CDR3 covers 15 residues. The germline gives CDR1 MGHRA, CDR2 YSYEKL. In the PCR, 60 Vbeta and 13 Jbeta primers were used. In the authors' methods: Unique TCR beta chains totaled roughly 80 million in a later count, with around 11 million of them shared. TCRdb's table, derived via immunoSEQ multiplex PCR, lists solely in-frame clones and lacks some. V, J and clone size were drawn from that table, and D and trimming were deduced from the DNA. The sample comprises about 160,000 clones, roughly four fifths of which are singletons, and around 9% rests with the top ten. The source of the sample is a study of cytomegalovirus exposure and HLA in healthy donors. General study results and limits: An ancestry cluster, one associated with Asian ancestry, reportedly showed fewer N-insertions than the 666-donor mean in a later analysis. Sequencing depth across donors, presence/absence analyses assumed, was roughly uniform.

The sequence was obtained from a male donor in good health and CMV-seropositive. The gene calls are TRBV4-1 and TRBJ1-1; weak D call: TRBD1 (6 bases). Sequenced sample: PBMCs. CDR3 sequence: CASSQIVRGTTEAFF. DNA of the CDR3: TGCGCCAGCAGCCAAATTGTCAGGGGAACGACTGAAGCTTTCTTT.